These 22 T cell receptor beta chains came from one sample sequenced in a study of long-term antiretroviral therapy in people with HIV. An immunoSEQ assay, version v3.0, was performed at survey level. TCRdb keeps only in-frame clones here, not all; method: immunoSEQ multiplex PCR. This table holds 20,000 to 25,000 clones, over 75% found once. Material: unsorted PBMCs, obtained 1.5 years after starting antiretroviral therapy. These receptors were taken from a man between 25 and 39 years old with HIV.

This clone was found a few times. The chain employs TRBV5-5 and TRBJ2-1; D unclear. CDR3 length: 15 residues. Germline assignment: CDR1 SGHKS and CDR2 YYEKEE (reference sequence). V dropped 2 bases and J dropped 0 bases, with 9 bases sitting between them. CDR3 amino acids: CASSFRLSSYNEQFF. The CDR3 DNA reads as TGTGCCAGCAGCTTTCGCTTGAGCTCCTACAATGAGCAGTTCTTC.

This chain connects TRBV27 to TRBJ1-1; D ambiguous. Germline values: CDR1 MNHEY, CDR2 SMNVEV (reference sequence). Trimming took 5 bases from V and 0 from J, leaving 13 bases between them. The CDR3 is 15 residues long. In nucleotides, the CDR3 is TGTGCCAGCAGTCCTTTTCTTGGGGTGAACACTGAAGCTTTCTTT. Translating it yields CASSPFLGVNTEAFF.

The V gene is TRBV11-2, the J gene TRBJ2-1, with D perhaps given as TRBD1 or TRBD2 (6 bases each). The germline V and J ends were trimmed by 1 base and 5 bases, with 15 bases remaining between them. Germline values: CDR1 SGHAT, CDR2 FQNNGV. The CDR3 is 16 residues long. This chain's CDR3 is CASSLVAGKGDNEQFF. CDR3 DNA sequence: TGTGCCAGCAGCTTAGTCGCGGGAAAGGGGGACAATGAGCAGTTCTTC. The full variable domain, rest sourced from reference TRBV11-2 and TRBJ2-1, is EAGVAQSPRYKIIEKRQSVAFWCNPISGHATLYWYQQILGQGPKLLIQFQNNGVVDDSQLPKDRFSAERLKGVDSTLKIQPAKLEDSAVYLCASSLVAGKGDNEQFFGPGTRLTVL.

This clone was seen a single time. This rearrangement joins TRBV25-1 to TRBJ1-1; 8 bases align to TRBD1. CDR3 length: 13 residues. V lost 7 bases and J lost 4; bases outside the gene matches: 5. Per the germline V gene, CDR1 is MGHDK and CDR2 is SYGVNS. CDR3 coding DNA: TGTGCCAGCACCACAGGGGGAGGCACTGAAGCTTTCTTT. Protein sequence: CASTTGGGTEAFF.

This chain uses TRBV28 with TRBJ2-7; TRBD1 is a possible D gene (5 bases). The V end was cut by 6 bases, the J end by 2 bases, with 14 bases between. The CDR3 is 14 amino acids. Germline V gene lookup returns CDR1 MDHEN and CDR2 SYDVKM. This chain's CDR3 is CASRGQDPTYEQYF. The DNA for the CDR3 is TGTGCCAGCAGGGGGCAGGACCCGACCTACGAGCAGTACTTC.

This clone came up once. The chain couples TRBV7-2 to TRBJ2-1, with 9 positions matching TRBD2. J gave up 1 base and V 4 bases, and 11 bases lay outside the gene matches. The CDR3 runs to 18 residues. Germline V lookup: CDR1 SGHTA, CDR2 FQGNSA. CDR3 region: CASSSKGAGGVSYNEQFF. DNA for the CDR3: TGTGCCAGCAGCTCCAAGGGAGCGGGGGGAGTTTCCTACAATGAGCAGTTCTTC.

V usage is TRBV13 and J usage is TRBJ1-2; D not resolved. The germline V gene encodes CDR1 PRHDT and CDR2 FYEKMQ (reference sequence). This CDR3 is 13 amino acids long. V lost 5 bases, J lost 2 bases, and 9 bases lay in between. CDR3 in amino acids: CASSPGLNYGYTF. The CDR3 bases are TGTGCCAGCAGCCCTGGACTCAACTATGGCTACACCTTC.

This clone was recorded a few times. The chain is built from TRBV4-2 and TRBJ1-4; D not certain. V lost 0 bases to trimming and J lost 8 bases, with 7 bases between them. Germline-derived CDR1 and CDR2 are LGHNA and YNFKEQ. The CDR3 runs to 13 residues. The DNA of the CDR3 is TGTGCCAGCAGCCAAGAAAAGGGCGAAAAACTGTTTTTT. Its translation: CASSQEKGEKLFF.

This clone appeared once. V is TRBV27 and J is TRBJ2-1; 8 bases align to TRBD2. Trimming at V came to 6 bases and at J to 3 bases, leaving 4 bases not matched to a gene. This CDR3 contains 14 residues. CDR1 is MNHEY, CDR2 SMNVEV, per germline (reference sequence). CDR3 residues: CASRGGGIYNEQFF. The CDR3 DNA is TGTGCCAGCAGAGGCGGGGGGATCTACAATGAGCAGTTCTTC.

The J gene is TRBJ2-7, the V gene TRBV19; TRBD1 aligns across 7 bases. The V gene end was trimmed by 4 bases and the J gene end by 4 bases; junction bases not matched to a gene: 4. This CDR3 comprises 13 residues. CDR1 is LNHDA and CDR2 is SQIVND in the germline V gene (reference sequence). CDR3 in DNA: TGTGCCAGTAGTAACAGGGGTTTTTACGAGCAGTACTTC. Protein: CASSNRGFYEQYF.

This rearrangement joins TRBV4-3 to TRBJ2-7, with 8 bases that match TRBD1. Germline trimming cut 0 bases from V and 1 base from J; bases unmatched to any gene: 14. The CDR3 totals 19 residues. Germline V gene data show CDR1 as LGHNA and CDR2 as YSLEER. The CDR3 region has the DNA TGCGCCAGCAGCCAAGAATCCCCATCGACGCGGACAGGGTCCTACGAGCAGTACTTC. This codes for CASSQESPSTRTGSYEQYF.

V is TRBV28 and J is TRBJ1-1; TRBD1 might be the D (5 bases). The CDR3 is made up of 16 amino acids. Germline V gene lookup returns CDR1 MDHEN and CDR2 SYDVKM. V lost 4 bases to trimming and J lost 6 bases, with 21 bases between them. The CDR3 sequence is CASSSGIGLRGPEAFF. CDR3 nucleotides: TGTGCCAGCAGTTCTGGAATCGGGTTAAGGGGCCCTGAAGCTTTCTTT.

The V gene is TRBV19, the J gene TRBJ2-1, with 8 bases lining up with TRBD2. This CDR3 region has 15 residues. V trimming: 7 bases; J trimming: 4 bases; junction bases outside the gene matches: 9. The germline V gene encodes CDR1 LNHDA and CDR2 SQIVND (reference sequence). CDR3: CASKLVSGAYNEQFF. As DNA, the CDR3 is TGTGCCAGTAAACTAGTTAGCGGGGCTTACAATGAGCAGTTCTTC.

This chain joins TRBV5-1 and TRBJ1-4; maybe TRBD1 (6 bases). Germline CDR1 is SGHRS and CDR2 is YFSETQ. Deletions cut 3 bases from V and 3 bases from J, with 9 bases between. CDR3 length: 14 residues. CDR3 sequence reads: CASSSDRPNEKLFF. In DNA, the CDR3 is TGCGCCAGCAGCTCCGACAGGCCTAATGAAAAACTGTTTTTT.

The chain employs TRBV10-2 and TRBJ2-7, with D unresolved. V was clipped by 2 bases and J by 6 bases, with 5 bases between them. The CDR3 sequence is 11 residues long. CDR1 and CDR2 from the germline V gene are WSHSY and SAAADI. CDR3 residues: CASSEESEQYF. CDR3 coding DNA: TGCGCCAGCAGTGAGGAGAGCGAGCAGTACTTC.

The chain links TRBV5-5 to TRBJ1-3; D remains unclear. The CDR3 is 15 amino acids. The germline CDR1 and CDR2 sequences are SGHKS and YYEKEE (reference sequence). With 1 base removed from V and 0 bases from J, the gap between germline ends came to 8 bases. The CDR3 reads CASSLRAGSGNTIYF. CDR3 in DNA: TGTGCCAGCAGCTTGAGGGCTGGCTCTGGAAACACCATATATTTT.

This rearrangement joins TRBV7-9 to TRBJ2-3; a weak D match, TRBD1 (5 bases). The germline V gene has CDR1 SEHNR and CDR2 FQNEAQ (reference sequence). V was pared by 2 bases and J by 5 bases, with 14 bases between. This CDR3 is 15 amino acids long. CDR3 DNA sequence: TGTGCCAGCAGCTTATCAGGGATCCGGGTAGATACGCAGTATTTT. Residues: CASSLSGIRVDTQYF. Supplemented by reference TRBV7-9 and TRBJ2-3, the full variable domain reads DTGVSQNPRHKITKRGQNVTFRCDPISEHNRLYWYRQTLGQGPEFLTYFQNEAQLEKSRLLSDRFSAERPKGSFSTLEIQRTEQGDSAMYLCASSLSGIRVDTQYFGPGTRLTVL.

CDR3 DNA sequence: TGTGCCAGCAGCCAAGATCCGAGGGGGGAGGATACGCAGTATTTT. Its translation is CASSQDPRGEDTQYF. This chain links TRBV4-2 with TRBJ2-3, with D perhaps being TRBD1 or TRBD2 (6 bases each). CDR3 size: 15 residues. Per germline, CDR1 LGHNA and CDR2 YNFKEQ. V lost 0 bases and J 6 bases, leaving 13 bases between the germline ends.

This chain uses TRBV6-5 with TRBJ1-1, with a possible D match to TRBD1 (6 bases). Germline values: CDR1 MNHEY, CDR2 SVGAGI. With 1 base removed from V and 1 base from J, the gap between germline ends came to 13 bases. The CDR3 runs 16 residues. Here the CDR3 reads CASSYFSAQGNTEAFF. In DNA, the CDR3 is TGTGCCAGCAGTTACTTCTCCGCACAGGGGAACACTGAAGCTTTCTTT.

There are a few counts of this clone. A read error may produce the germline difference seen at one junction end. This chain links TRBV7-7 with TRBJ2-2; the D is unclear. The CDR3 spans 14 residues. CDR1 SSHAT and CDR2 FNYEAQ come from the germline V gene (reference sequence). The CDR3, as DNA: TGTGCTAGCAGCTTAGATGGTACCACCGGGGAGCTGTTTTTT. Amino acids: CASSLDGTTGELFF.

This clone has only a few counts. V is TRBV4-2 and J is TRBJ2-7; tentatively, D is TRBD1 or TRBD2 (5 bases each). The V end was cut by 0 bases, the J end by 4 bases, with 16 bases between. CDR3 length equals 16 residues. The germline gives CDR1 LGHNA, CDR2 YNFKEQ. CDR3 in DNA: TGTGCCAGCAGCCAAGATCTCCGGGGCTCGATGTACGAGCAGTACTTC. Translating it yields CASSQDLRGSMYEQYF.

This clone was detected only once. This rearrangement joins TRBV6-4 to TRBJ1-2; weak D call: TRBD1 (5 bases). Looked up from germline, CDR1 is MRHNA and CDR2 is SNTAGT. The CDR3 spans 13 residues. Trimming took off 2 bases at V and 7 bases at J, with 11 bases between the two ends. CDR3 region: CASSDGGYGGYTF. CDR3 DNA sequence: TGTGCCAGCAGTGACGGGGGATACGGTGGCTACACCTTC.